This T cell receptor (beta chain) was obtained from a study of T cell responses to AZD1222 COVID-19 vaccine. General observations from the study: Baseline seropositives among AZD1222 recipients totaled only five or six. Females outnumbered males among donors, who were mostly white British; clonal diversity was possibly underestimated.

Here immunoSEQ multiplex PCR was the method, and the copy in TCRdb shows in-frame clones only, minus some. The sample has approximately 150,000 clones; roughly nine tenths are singletons. Note on this clone: Its antigen is undetermined.

V lost 3 bases to trimming and J lost 2 bases; unmatched junction nucleotides: 4. The CDR3 is 16 residues long. Germline V gene lookup returns CDR1 LNHDA and CDR2 SQIVND (reference sequence). The sample here was peripheral blood, taken 28 days after the second AZD1222 dose. The chain couples TRBV19 to TRBJ1-6; 7 bases are shared with TRBD1. The receptor's source is an adult who received the AZD1222 COVID-19 vaccine. CDR3: CASSMGQPPYNSPLHF. The CDR3 bases are TGTGCCAGTAGTATGGGACAGCCGCCCTATAATTCACCCCTCCACTTT. The whole variable domain, filled in from reference TRBV19 and TRBJ1-6, reads DGGITQSPKYLFRKEGQNVTLSCEQNLNHDAMYWYRQDPGQGLRLIYYSQIVNDFQKGDIAEGYSVSREKKESFPLTVTSAQKNPTAFYLCASSMGQPPYNSPLHFGNGTRLTVT.